This T cell receptor beta chain was sequenced for a study of CD4 T cells in relation to SARS-CoV-2 and coronaviruses. Study details: Controls used an HIV-1 Nef peptide pool or no peptide. The HLA restriction of the shared crossreactive spike epitopes was mapped.

With respect to this clone: What it binds is not known.

TCRdb keeps only in-frame clones here, not all; method: immunoSEQ multiplex PCR. The data show 19,000 or so clones, with almost 80% seen just once and about 20% held by the top ten. The V segment lost 4 bases and the J segment 4 bases; nucleotides outside the gene matches: 1. The germline V gene has CDR1 ENHRY and CDR2 SYGVKD. The CDR3 has 14 residues. Unexposed donor CD4+ T cells date from 2011-2018, before the COVID-19 pandemic. Isolation of CD4+ T cells took place after about 10 days in culture. As cell numbers allowed, unexposed-donor CD4+ T cells faced SARS-CoV-2 S/N and four cold-coronavirus spikes.

The chain links TRBV10-3 to TRBJ2-3; 11 bases match TRBD2. Sequenced: CD4+ T cells from PBMCs, cultured in vitro. This receptor was taken from a human donor in good health. The CDR3 is CAISVGLAADTQYF. CDR3 DNA sequence: TGTGCCATCAGTGTGGGACTAGCGGCAGATACGCAGTATTTT.